The 3 T cell receptor beta chains listed next were all sequenced from one sample in a study of cytomegalovirus exposure and HLA in healthy donors. 13 Jbeta primers and 60 Vbeta primers were used for the PCR. Sequencing was performed with immunoSEQ multiplex PCR; in TCRdb, only in-frame clones are kept and a portion is missing. The sample lists 120,000 to 150,000 clones; 61% were seen once. Material: PBMCs. The receptors here all came from a male donor in good health and CMV-seronegative.

The chain employs TRBV6-6 and TRBJ2-3, with a weak D call TRBD2 (5 bases). Germline CDR1 reads MNHNY; CDR2 reads SVGAGI (reference sequence). The CDR3 loop spans 15 amino acids. V shed 6 bases and J shed 0 bases, with 13 bases lying between them. The CDR3 sequence is CASRGSGYSTDTQYF. The CDR3 DNA follows: TGTGCCAGCAGGGGTTCGGGGTATAGCACAGATACGCAGTATTTT.

This clone was counted once. The chain recombines TRBV4-1 with TRBJ2-7; 8 bases map to TRBD1. The V gene's germline CDR1 is MGHRA and CDR2 YSYEKL. The CDR3 contains 15 residues. V shed 5 bases, J shed 0 bases, and the junction held 6 bases outside the gene matches. Written as DNA, the CDR3 is TGCGCCAGCAGCTGGAGACAGGGGAGCTCCTACGAGCAGTACTTC. Protein product: CASSWRQGSSYEQYF.

The chain uses TRBV4-1 and TRBJ2-7; TRBD2 is a possible D gene (5 bases). The V end lost 0 bases, the J end lost 4 bases, and 13 bases lay between the germline ends. This CDR3 has 15 residues. In germline, CDR1 is MGHRA, CDR2 YSYEKL. DNA for the CDR3: TGCGCCAGCAGCCAAGACGGTACGGGGTTTTACGAGCAGTACTTC. Its translation: CASSQDGTGFYEQYF.